A single sample gave rise to the 31 T cell receptor beta chains below, sequenced in a study of cytomegalovirus exposure and HLA in healthy donors (dated by TCRdb to 2016 to 2017). The library was produced with the immunoSEQ multiplex PCR assay. TCRdb carries this immuneACCESS record with in-frame sequences only. Its versions omit some clonotypes, under half of them owing to an unresolved V gene in the studies checked, with the rest unexplained. Across this sample there are over 100,000 clones, with 75% to 90% seen only once. Of the sample, around 1.3% is held by the ten largest clones. The sequenced sample consisted of PBMCs. The receptors stem from a woman younger than 35 in good health and CMV-seronegative.

The genes are TRBV9 and TRBJ2-3, with 7 bases identical to TRBD2. With V trimmed by 0 bases and J by 6 bases, 13 bases remained unmatched. Germline CDR1 reads SGDLS; CDR2 reads YYNGEE. The CDR3 has 17 residues. The CDR3 coding sequence is TGTGCCAGCAGCGTAGGTAGTCGGCTAGCGGTGACGGATACGCAGTATTTT. Its protein product is CASSVGSRLAVTDTQYF.

V and J are TRBV4-1 and TRBJ2-7, with a tentative D call TRBD1 (6 bases). V was clipped by 3 bases and J by 4 bases, with 10 bases between them. Germline-derived CDR1 and CDR2 are MGHRA and YSYEKL. CDR3 length equals 13 residues. In nucleotides, the CDR3 is TGCGCCAGCAGCCATCCAACAGGGTACGAGCAGTACTTC. Translated: CASSHPTGYEQYF.

The chain combines TRBV5-4 with TRBJ2-1; D unresolved. The V and J ends lost 1 base and 8 bases respectively, with 13 bases between them. This CDR3 is 14 amino acids long. Germline assignment: CDR1 SGHNT and CDR2 YYREEE (reference sequence). The DNA for the CDR3 is TGTGCCAGCAGCTTGTTGACTCCAGAGGATGAGCAGTTCTTC. As protein: CASSLLTPEDEQFF.

The V call is TRBV5-1, the J call TRBJ2-1; no clear D. The V end lost 4 bases, the J end lost 3 bases, and 14 bases lay between the germline ends. Germline values: CDR1 SGHRS, CDR2 YFSETQ. This CDR3 has 15 amino acids. CDR3 nucleotides: TGCGCCAGCAGCGTCCGACAAGCCATCTACAATGAGCAGTTCTTC. Encoded protein: CASSVRQAIYNEQFF.

The chain carries TRBV2 and TRBJ2-1, with TRBD1 as a possible D gene (6 bases). CDR1 is SNHLY, CDR2 FYNNEI, per germline. V lost 2 bases and J lost 12, with 11 bases in between. The CDR3 loop spans 12 amino acids. CDR3 amino acids: CASSEQGSGQFF. The CDR3 DNA reads as TGTGCCAGCAGTGAACAGGGGAGTGGGCAGTTCTTC.

The rearrangement uses TRBV14 and TRBJ2-7; no definite D call. Germline V lookup: CDR1 SGHDN, CDR2 FVKESK. CDR3 length: 15 amino acids. Trimming cost V 4 bases and J 1 base, with 14 bases left between them. CDR3 protein: CASSLHLTPSYEQYF. CDR3 nucleotide sequence: TGTGCCAGCAGCCTCCACCTGACTCCTTCCTACGAGCAGTACTTC.

J is TRBJ1-1 and V is TRBV5-5, with a weak D call TRBD1 (6 bases). V gave up 4 bases and J gave up 7 bases, with 20 bases separating them. Per the germline V gene, CDR1 is SGHKS and CDR2 is YYEKEE (reference sequence). The CDR3 is made up of 15 amino acids. The CDR3 loop is CASSRFPGGGIEAFF. As DNA, the CDR3 is TGTGCCAGCAGCCGCTTTCCGGGGGGCGGGATTGAAGCTTTCTTT.

The chain joins TRBV6-1 to TRBJ1-5; 7 nucleotides align to TRBD1. Trimming took 7 bases from V and 6 from J; bases not matched to a gene: 6. Per germline, CDR1 MNHNS and CDR2 SASEGT. The CDR3 is made up of 13 amino acids. The CDR3 reads CASTYRGAQPQHF. In nucleotides, the CDR3 is TGTGCCAGCACCTACAGGGGTGCTCAGCCCCAGCATTTT.

The V and J genes are TRBV5-1 and TRBJ1-2; possibly TRBD1 for D (6 bases). Per the germline V gene, CDR1 is SGHRS and CDR2 is YFSETQ. The CDR3 contains 18 residues. V was clipped by 2 bases and J by 6 bases, with 26 bases between them. Here the CDR3 DNA reads TGCGCCAGCAGCTTAACAGGGTGGGACACACCATTAGGGCATGGCTACACCTTC. It yields the protein CASSLTGWDTPLGHGYTF.

The chain has TRBV6-5 and TRBJ2-1; possible D gene TRBD1, 6 bases. Germline assignment: CDR1 MNHEY and CDR2 SVGAGI. This CDR3 contains 14 residues. Deletions cut 4 bases from V and 8 bases from J, with 15 bases between. The CDR3 sequence: CASSFTRRGHEQFF. The DNA for the CDR3 is TGTGCCAGCAGTTTTACCCGCAGGGGACATGAGCAGTTCTTC.

The chain couples TRBV5-1 to TRBJ2-7; 8 positions agree with TRBD2. CDR1 and CDR2 (germline): SGHRS, YFSETQ. V lost 0 bases to trimming and J lost 3 bases; unmatched junction nucleotides: 5. The CDR3 is 15 residues long. CDR3 nucleotides: TGCGCCAGCAGCTTGGCAGCTCTAGCGGGCTACGAGCAGTACTTC. Its translation: CASSLAALAGYEQYF.

The rearrangement joins TRBV11-2 to TRBJ1-4, with a tentative D call TRBD1 (6 bases). Germline CDR1 reads SGHAT; CDR2 reads FQNNGV. V gave up 5 bases and J gave up 6 bases, with 19 bases separating them. The CDR3 runs 16 residues. Here the CDR3 reads CASSLGVRAGDEKLFF. The CDR3 bases are TGTGCCAGCAGCCTGGGGGTTCGGGCAGGGGATGAAAAACTGTTTTTT.

The V gene is TRBV5-1, the J gene TRBJ1-2, with TRBD1 matching over 9 bases. From germline, CDR1 is SGHRS and CDR2 YFSETQ. Unmatched junction bases numbered 25, after V lost 3 bases and J lost 4 bases. The length of the CDR3 is 21 residues. The chain's CDR3 is CASSSGRQGEFPLNRLYGYTF. The DNA of the CDR3 is TGCGCCAGCAGCTCCGGTCGACAGGGGGAGTTTCCTCTCAACAGACTCTATGGCTACACCTTC.

There are a few counts of this clone. The chain couples TRBV10-1 to TRBJ2-7, with 7 bases identical to TRBD2. Germline V gene sequence: CDR1 WNHNN, CDR2 SYGVQD (reference sequence). The CDR3 consists of 13 residues. Germline trimming cut 5 bases from V and 2 bases from J; bases unmatched to any gene: 3. The CDR3 here is CASSRAGAYEQYF. In DNA, the CDR3 is TGCGCCAGCAGTCGGGCGGGAGCCTACGAGCAGTACTTC.

The chain couples TRBV15 to TRBJ1-5, with D possibly being TRBD1 (6 bases). With 6 bases removed from V and 6 bases from J, the gap between germline ends came to 18 bases. Germline loops: CDR1 LNHNV, CDR2 YYDKDF (reference sequence). This CDR3 comprises 15 residues. The DNA for the CDR3 is TGTGCCACCAGTGAGGTGGGGGGGGGCGGTCAGCCCCAGCATTTT. It encodes CATSEVGGGGQPQHF.

The chain has TRBV10-3 and TRBJ2-7; D gene uncertain. CDR1 is ENHRY and CDR2 is SYGVKD in the germline V gene. V was pared by 6 bases and J by 1 base, with 10 bases between. This CDR3 is built from 13 residues. CDR3 loop: CAIRPGESYEQYF. The DNA of the CDR3 is TGTGCCATCAGACCCGGTGAGTCCTACGAGCAGTACTTC.

The gene calls are TRBV7-9 and TRBJ2-1, with TRBD1 as a possible D gene (6 bases). The V and J ends lost 2 bases and 6 bases respectively, with 23 bases between them. The germline gives CDR1 SEHNR, CDR2 FQNEAQ (reference sequence). The CDR3 contains 18 residues. CDR3 residues: CASSLRGTQQMRVNEQFF. The CDR3 nucleotides read TGTGCCAGCAGCTTAAGGGGGACACAACAAATGCGGGTCAATGAGCAGTTCTTC.

The chain joins TRBV19 to TRBJ2-7; D call uncertain. The V gene's germline CDR1 is LNHDA and CDR2 SQIVND (reference sequence). This CDR3 contains 13 residues. Trimming shortened V by 5 bases and J by 3 bases, and 11 bases separated the two germline ends. The DNA of the CDR3 is TGTGCCAGTAGTGTAGGTCCAGGCTACGAGCAGTACTTC. Residues: CASSVGPGYEQYF.

The chain has TRBV4-2 and TRBJ1-4; D not resolved. Germline CDR1 reads LGHNA; CDR2 reads YNFKEQ. Trimming removed 3 bases at V and 0 bases at J, with 5 bases between. The CDR3 has 14 amino acids. Here the CDR3 reads CASSQEATNEKLFF. In DNA form, the CDR3 reads TGTGCCAGCAGCCAGGAGGCAACTAATGAAAAACTGTTTTTT.

Only a few counts were recorded for this clone. The chain joins TRBV6-1 to TRBJ2-7; TRBD1 agrees at 7 bases. The CDR3 consists of 14 residues. The V gene end was trimmed by 8 bases and the J gene end by 7 bases; junction bases not matched to a gene: 14. CDR1 and CDR2 from the germline V gene are MNHNS and SASEGT. CDR3 in DNA: TGTGCCAGCTTAACAGGGGCCACAATGGGAGAGCAGTACTTC. The encoded protein is CASLTGATMGEQYF.

As for this clone: A read error may account for a junction end that differs from germline. The CDR3 DNA sequence: TGTGCTAGCAGCAGAGACAGGGGACAGAAGAACTATGGCTACACCTTC. This encodes CASSRDRGQKNYGYTF. The V and J genes are TRBV7-7 and TRBJ1-2; 8 nucleotides align to TRBD1. The germline V gene encodes CDR1 SSHAT and CDR2 FNYEAQ (reference sequence). The CDR3 is made up of 16 amino acids.

Regarding this clone: A read error may account for a junction end that differs from germline. This chain uses TRBV2 with TRBJ2-5; TRBD2 matches at 13 bases. Per germline, CDR1 SNHLY and CDR2 FYNNEI. This CDR3 is 11 amino acids long. Here the CDR3 reads CASSPGLAGNF. The CDR3 DNA reads TGTGCCAGCAGCCCGGGACTAGCGGGGAACTTC.

CDR3 region: CASTRDRSGYEQYF. In nucleotides, the CDR3 is TGCGCCAGCACCCGGGACAGGAGCGGCTACGAGCAGTACTTC. The genes are TRBV5-1 and TRBJ2-7; 8 bases are a match to TRBD1. CDR1 is SGHRS and CDR2 is YFSETQ in the germline V gene. V shed 6 bases and J 3 bases; nucleotides not matched to a gene: 8. CDR3 length equals 14 residues.

This clone was picked up one time. This CDR3 is CASSQGLVYEQYF. CDR3 nucleotide sequence: TGCGCCAGCAGCCAGGGACTAGTCTACGAGCAGTACTTC. This chain links TRBV4-1 with TRBJ2-7, with 8 nucleotides matching TRBD2. CDR3 length equals 13 residues. From germline, CDR1 is MGHRA and CDR2 YSYEKL. V shed 3 bases and J 3 bases; nucleotides not matched to a gene: 1.

This chain connects TRBV18 to TRBJ1-1; D perhaps matches TRBD1 (6 bases). The CDR3 loop spans 16 amino acids. CDR1 is KGHSH and CDR2 is LQKENI in the germline V gene. Trimming cost V 3 bases and J 2 bases, with 16 bases left between them. The CDR3 region has the DNA TGTGCCAGCTCACCCCCTTCCCTGGGACAAAACACTGAAGCTTTCTTT. It is translated as CASSPPSLGQNTEAFF. Full variable domain (remainder filled in from reference TRBV18 and TRBJ1-1): NAGVMQNPRHLVRRRGQEARLRCSPMKGHSHVYWYRQLPEEGLKFMVYLQKENIIDESGMPKERFSAEFPKEGPSILRIQQVVRGDSAAYFCASSPPSLGQNTEAFFGQGTRLTVV.

The chain joins TRBV6-6 to TRBJ1-1; TRBD1 matches 9 bases. V was clipped by 0 bases and J by 6 bases; unmatched bases: 8. CDR1 is MNHNY, CDR2 SVGAGI, per germline (reference sequence). The CDR3 extends over 16 amino acids. Written as DNA, the CDR3 is TGTGCCAGCAGTTACTCCCAGGGACAGGGAGCTCCTGAAGCTTTCTTT. The encoded protein is CASSYSQGQGAPEAFF.

This clone was seen a single time. The CDR3 coding sequence is TGTGCCAGCAGCGTACCCGGGACTAGCGGGGGTAGGACCCAGTACTTC. This gives the protein CASSVPGTSGGRTQYF. V usage is TRBV7-8 and J usage is TRBJ2-5; 14 bases line up with TRBD2. From germline, CDR1 is SGHVS and CDR2 FQNEAQ. Unmatched junction bases numbered 9, after V lost 5 bases and J lost 7 bases. The CDR3 is made up of 16 amino acids.

The chain employs TRBV5-1 and TRBJ2-7, with no clear D. CDR1 SGHRS and CDR2 YFSETQ come from the germline V gene. V was clipped by 3 bases and J by 2 bases, with 12 bases between them. The CDR3 is 14 residues long. The CDR3 DNA follows: TGCGCCAGCAGCTCTGCTAGAATCCCCTACGAGCAGTACTTC. It codes for CASSSARIPYEQYF. Together with reference TRBV5-1 and TRBJ2-7, the CDR3 gives the full variable domain: KAGVTQTPRYLIKTRGQQVTLSCSPISGHRSVSWYQQTPGQGLQFLFEYFSETQRNKGNFPGRFSGRQFSNSRSEMNVSTLELGDSALYLCASSSARIPYEQYFGPGTRLTVT.

This chain connects TRBV5-1 to TRBJ2-1; TRBD2 matches at 12 bases. CDR1 and CDR2 (germline): SGHRS, YFSETQ. The CDR3 has 15 amino acids. V shed 3 bases, J shed 8 bases, and the junction held 6 bases outside the gene matches. For the CDR3, the DNA is TGCGCCAGCAGCTGGGCTAGCGGGGGGGTTTATGAGCAGTTCTTC. Translating gives CASSWASGGVYEQFF.

The chain uses TRBV19 and TRBJ2-1; 10 bases agree with TRBD1. CDR3 length: 15 amino acids. Germline CDR1 is LNHDA and CDR2 is SQIVND (reference sequence). V trimming: 1 base; J trimming: 7 bases; junction bases outside the gene matches: 4. The CDR3: CASSIAGQGTNEQFF. CDR3 bases: TGTGCCAGTAGTATAGCGGGACAGGGGACGAATGAGCAGTTCTTC.

V gene TRBV5-4 combines with J gene TRBJ2-1; TRBD1 aligns across 8 bases. Trimming at V came to 7 bases and at J to 2 bases, leaving 8 bases not matched to a gene. Germline-derived CDR1 and CDR2 are SGHNT and YYREEE (reference sequence). This CDR3 spans 15 amino acids. The CDR3 spells CASQIDRGTYNEQFF. Here the CDR3 DNA reads TGTGCCAGCCAGATAGACAGGGGCACCTACAATGAGCAGTTCTTC. The complete variable domain, with remaining parts taken from reference TRBV5-4 and TRBJ2-1, reads ETGVTQSPTHLIKTRGQQVTLRCSSQSGHNTVSWYQQALGQGPQFIFQYYREEENGRGNFPPRFSGLQFPNYSSELNVNALELDDSALYLCASQIDRGTYNEQFFGPGTRLTVL.